The 13 T cell receptor beta chains listed next were all sequenced from one sample in a study of blood T cell repertoires in COVID-19. Produced via immunoSEQ multiplex PCR; TCRdb's table is partial and in-frame only. Here the sample spans 190,000 or so clones, roughly 88% being singletons. The sequenced sample was peripheral blood. The source of these receptors is a woman aged 25-40 years with acute or convalescent COVID-19.

The chain carries TRBV3-1 (or the pseudogene TRBV3-2) and TRBJ2-2; tentatively, D is TRBD2 (6 bases). Germline V gene sequence: CDR1 LGHDT, CDR2 YNNKEL (reference sequence). Between the trimmed V and J ends, which lost 0 bases and 5 bases, there was a span of 19 bases. The CDR3 is 18 residues long. The CDR3 coding sequence is TGTGCCAGCAGCCAAGATACCCGCCCCGCGGGAAGGACCGGGGAGCTGTTTTTT. This translates into CASSQDTRPAGRTGELFF.

The gene calls are TRBV11-2 and TRBJ1-2; possible D gene TRBD1, 5 bases. Germline CDR1 SGHAT, CDR2 FQNNGV. Trimming took off 3 bases at V and 2 bases at J, with 10 bases between the two ends. The CDR3 runs 14 residues. CDR3: CASSFDSLNYGYTF. The CDR3 DNA is TGTGCCAGCAGCTTCGACAGTCTCAACTATGGCTACACCTTC.

The V gene is TRBV11-3, the J gene TRBJ1-1, with D perhaps TRBD1 (6 bases). The CDR3 length is 12 residues. V was cut by 3 bases and J by 11 bases, with 13 bases left in between. Germline V lookup: CDR1 SGHNT, CDR2 YENEEA. CDR3 in amino acids: CASSFGGGAAFF. CDR3 coding DNA: TGTGCCAGCAGCTTCGGGGGGGGCGCGGCTTTCTTT.

The rearrangement links TRBV3-1 (or the pseudogene TRBV3-2) to TRBJ2-7; maybe TRBD1 (5 bases). Trimming stripped 3 bases from V and 5 bases from J, with 8 bases between. Germline V gene sequence: CDR1 LGHDT, CDR2 YNNKEL (reference sequence). The CDR3 totals 12 residues. The CDR3 region is CASSQKTDEQYF. As DNA, the CDR3 is TGTGCCAGCAGCCAGAAGACAGACGAGCAGTACTTC.

The genes are TRBV6-5 and TRBJ1-1, with D maybe TRBD1 (5 bases). The CDR3 covers 13 residues. Germline V gives CDR1 MNHEY, CDR2 SVGAGI. The V end lost 0 bases, the J end lost 5 bases, and 7 bases lay between the germline ends. The CDR3: CASSYSGRTEAFF. CDR3 in DNA: TGTGCCAGCAGTTACTCGGGGCGGACTGAAGCTTTCTTT.

The chain combines TRBV28 with TRBJ2-3; D may be TRBD1 (5 bases). V dropped 3 bases and J dropped 8 bases, with 18 bases sitting between them. The CDR3 is 15 residues long. The germline V gene encodes CDR1 MDHEN and CDR2 SYDVKM. The chain's CDR3 is CASSLNLWGVGTQYF. The CDR3 DNA follows: TGTGCCAGCAGTTTGAACTTGTGGGGCGTCGGTACGCAGTATTTT.

V and J are TRBV5-5 and TRBJ2-5; D remains ambiguous. Trimming cost V 0 bases and J 1 base, with 7 bases left between them. Per the germline V gene, CDR1 is SGHKS and CDR2 is YYEKEE (reference sequence). There are 14 residues in the CDR3. The CDR3 region is CASSLAPGQETQYF. The CDR3 region has the DNA TGTGCCAGCAGCTTGGCGCCAGGCCAAGAGACCCAGTACTTC.

This sequence joins TRBV5-1 and TRBJ2-1; no definite D call. The germline V gene encodes CDR1 SGHRS and CDR2 YFSETQ. The CDR3 contains 14 residues. The ends were cut back, 0 bases at V and 5 bases at J, with 9 bases in the middle. The CDR3 is CASSLASQDNEQFF. The CDR3 DNA reads TGCGCCAGCAGCTTGGCTTCCCAGGACAATGAGCAGTTCTTC.

This rearrangement joins TRBV28 to TRBJ1-1, with 8 bases that match TRBD1. In germline, CDR1 is MDHEN, CDR2 SYDVKM. The CDR3 length is 17 residues. V shed 3 bases, J shed 3 bases, and the junction held 12 bases outside the gene matches. CDR3: CASSFAGQGTLHTEAFF. The CDR3 DNA follows: TGTGCCAGCAGTTTCGCCGGACAGGGCACACTTCACACTGAAGCTTTCTTT.

The rearrangement links TRBV11-2 to TRBJ2-2; 13 bases fit TRBD2. After removal of 6 bases from V and 6 bases from J, the junction contained 4 bases not matched to a gene. Germline CDR1 SGHAT, CDR2 FQNNGV. CDR3 size: 15 residues. The CDR3 coding sequence is TGTGCCAGCAGAAGACTAGCGGGAGGAGCCGGGGAGCTGTTTTTT. It is translated as CASRRLAGGAGELFF.

The rearrangement uses TRBV5-6 and TRBJ1-6; D is possibly TRBD1 (5 bases). This CDR3 region has 14 residues. The germline CDR1 and CDR2 sequences are SGHDT and YYEEEE. The V gene lost 1 base and the J gene lost 5 bases, with 7 bases spanning the gap. CDR3 nucleotides: TGTGCCAGCAGCTTGTTGACAGATAATTCACCCCTCCACTTT. This sequence encodes CASSLLTDNSPLHF.

A few counts support this clone. This chain uses TRBV15 with TRBJ2-1, with D possibly being TRBD2 (6 bases). This CDR3 spans 17 amino acids. Germline V gene sequence: CDR1 LNHNV, CDR2 YYDKDF (reference sequence). Trimming took off 3 bases at V and 4 bases at J, with 19 bases between the two ends. The CDR3 sequence is CATSRTITGTGYNEQFF. CDR3 coding DNA: TGTGCCACCAGCAGGACCATAACCGGGACTGGATACAATGAGCAGTTCTTC. Using reference TRBV15 and TRBJ2-1 for the parts outside the CDR3, the full variable domain is DAMVIQNPRYQVTQFGKPVTLSCSQTLNHNVMYWYQQKSSQAPKLLFHYYDKDFNNEADTPDNFQSRRPNTSFCFLDIRSPGLGDTAMYLCATSRTITGTGYNEQFFGPGTRLTVL.

The V and J genes are TRBV5-1 and TRBJ2-1; 11 nucleotides align to TRBD1. The CDR3 contains 14 residues. The germline gives CDR1 SGHRS, CDR2 YFSETQ. V dropped 6 bases and J dropped 8; count of bases not matched to a gene: 7. CDR3 amino acids: CASTGTGGLYEQFF. CDR3 DNA sequence: TGCGCCAGCACCGGGACAGGGGGATTGTATGAGCAGTTCTTC. Variable domain in full (rest from reference TRBV5-1 and TRBJ2-1): KAGVTQTPRYLIKTRGQQVTLSCSPISGHRSVSWYQQTPGQGLQFLFEYFSETQRNKGNFPGRFSGRQFSNSRSEMNVSTLELGDSALYLCASTGTGGLYEQFFGPGTRLTVL.